A selection of T cell receptor beta chains follows, all from one sample in a study of blood T cell repertoires in COVID-19. Using immunoSEQ multiplex PCR, the repertoire was profiled, and TCRdb retains in-frame clones only, with some absent. In the table there are some 95,000 clones, approximately 86% of which are singletons. Input material: peripheral blood. Receptors were obtained from a man aged 80 or over with active or convalescent COVID-19. CDR3s include the opening cysteine and the closing phenylalanine or tryptophan. D genes are given only for firm matches. Clone size is given for some rows only: seen once, a few or many times, or a class if the clone is expanded.

V	length	D	J	size	DNA	CDR3
TRBV3-1/TRBV3-2	13	TRBD2	TRBJ2-1	once	TGTGCCAGCAGCCACTATAGCGGGATTGAGCAGTTCTTC	CASSHYSGIEQFF
TRBV4-3	15	-	TRBJ1-1	once	TGCGCCAGCAGCCCCTCGAGGGGGATGGGCACTGAAGCTTTCTTT	CASSPSRGMGTEAFF
TRBV6-5	15	-	TRBJ1-2	-	TGTGCCAGCAGCCGGACGGGACAATCTAACTATGGCTACACCTTC	CASSRTGQSNYGYTF
TRBV6-5	15	TRBD1	TRBJ2-5	-	TGTGCCAGCAGTTACGCCTGGGGACAGCAAGAGACCCAGTACTTC	CASSYAWGQQETQYF
TRBV7-6	14	TRBD1	TRBJ1-2	-	TGTGCCAGCAGCCCTGGAGAGGACAGGGCTGGCTACACCTTC	CASSPGEDRAGYTF
TRBV3-1/TRBV3-2	15	-	TRBJ2-7	-	TGTGCCAGCAGCCAAGCGGTCGGTTCTTCCTACGAGCAGTACTTC	CASSQAVGSSYEQYF
TRBV19	16	TRBD1	TRBJ1-5	-	TGTGCCAGTAGCGACAGGGGGCTAAATAGCAATCAGCCCCAGCATTTT	CASSDRGLNSNQPQHF
TRBV28	17	TRBD1	TRBJ1-5	-	TGTGCCAGCAGTTTAGCGGGACAGGGGTTTTTCAATCAGCCCCAGCATTTT	CASSLAGQGFFNQPQHF
TRBV9	14	-	TRBJ2-2	-	TGTGCCAGCAGCCAAAAGCCATTGGCCGGGGAGCTGTTTTTT	CASSQKPLAGELFF
TRBV10-3	16	-	TRBJ1-4	-	TGTGCCATCAGTCAACGGTCGGCGGGGACTAATGAAAAACTGTTTTTT	CAISQRSAGTNEKLFF
TRBV4-1	16	TRBD1	TRBJ1-2	once	TGCGCCAGCAGCCAAGAAGGGACAGGGGGCGTCTATGGCTACACCTTC	CASSQEGTGGVYGYTF
TRBV9	15	TRBD2	TRBJ2-1	-	TGTGCCAGCAGCGTGACTAGCGGGAGTTACAATGAGCAGTTCTTC	CASSVTSGSYNEQFF
TRBV27	13	TRBD1	TRBJ1-1	-	TGTGCCAGCAGTGCCAACAGGGGACCTGAAGCTTTCTTT	CASSANRGPEAFF
TRBV11-2	16	-	TRBJ1-5	-	TGTGCCAGCAGCTTAGGATATCTGGGGGCCAATCAGCCCCAGCATTTT	CASSLGYLGANQPQHF
TRBV14	15	TRBD1	TRBJ2-1	few	TGTGCCAGCAGCCCCCGGGACAGGGGTTGGAATGAGCAGTTCTTC	CASSPRDRGWNEQFF
TRBV7-9	15	-	TRBJ2-6	-	TGTGCCAGCAGTCTACAGGGTGGTGGGGCCAACGTCCTGACTTTC	CASSLQGGGANVLTF
TRBV6-5	13	-	TRBJ1-2	-	TGTGCCAGCAGTTACGGGGCAAGTCGTGGCTACACCTTC	CASSYGASRGYTF
TRBV11-3	12	-	TRBJ2-1	-	TGTGCCAGCAGTAGCCCGTGGAGTGAGCAGTTCTTC	CASSSPWSEQFF
TRBV7-9	14	TRBD1	TRBJ1-2	-	TGTGCCAGCAGCACCCGGACAGGGAACTATGGCTACACCTTC	CASSTRTGNYGYTF
TRBV4-2	14	TRBD1	TRBJ1-2	-	TGTGCCAGCAGCCAAAATGACAGGGGCAATGGCTACACCTTC	CASSQNDRGNGYTF
TRBV7-9	15	TRBD2	TRBJ2-3	-	TGTGCCAGCAGCCAGACTAGCGGATACACAGATACGCAGTATTTT	CASSQTSGYTDTQYF
TRBV5-1	15	TRBD1	TRBJ1-1	-	TGCGCCAGCAGCACTGACAGGGTTGTGAACACTGAAGCTTTCTTT	CASSTDRVVNTEAFF
TRBV5-5	17	-	TRBJ2-7	-	TGTGCCAGCAGCATACGACCCCCGGGACAAGGGCTCTACGAGCAGTACTTC	CASSIRPPGQGLYEQYF
TRBV28	14	-	TRBJ2-7	once	TGTGCCAGCAGGGACTCCAGGAGCTCCTACGAGCAGTACTTC	CASRDSRSSYEQYF
TRBV5-5	14	-	TRBJ1-5	-	TGTGCCAGCAGCTTGTCTCCGGGGATTCAGCCCCAGCATTTT	CASSLSPGIQPQHF
TRBV4-2	15	TRBD2	TRBJ2-7	few	TGTGCCAGCAGCCAAGCAAGCGGGAACTCCTACGAGCAGTACTTC	CASSQASGNSYEQYF
TRBV6-2/TRBV6-3	13	-	TRBJ1-5	-	TGTGCCAGCAGTTTGTCCCGGGGGGCGCCCCAGCATTTT	CASSLSRGAPQHF
TRBV7-9	15	TRBD2	TRBJ2-1	-	TGTGCCAGCAGCTCCGGGACTAGCAGAACCAATGAGCAGTTCTTC	CASSSGTSRTNEQFF
TRBV5-6	18	TRBD2	TRBJ2-5	-	TGTGCCAGCAGCGAAAGGAGACTAGCGGGAGGAATCCAAGAGACCCAGTACTTC	CASSERRLAGGIQETQYF
TRBV7-2	17	-	TRBJ1-2	few	TGTGCCAGCAGCTTACGCCGGTTTGGGACTCAAGTTGGTGGCTACACCTTC	CASSLRRFGTQVGGYTF
TRBV5-1	13	TRBD1	TRBJ1-5	-	TGCGCCAGCAGCTTGACAGGGGGTCAGCCCCAGCATTTT	CASSLTGGQPQHF
TRBV27	15	TRBD1	TRBJ1-5	-	TGTGCCAGCAGTTTAGGGGGAGGCAGGGGGTTGCCCCAGCATTTT	CASSLGGGRGLPQHF
TRBV3-1/TRBV3-2	14	-	TRBJ2-3	-	TGTGCCAGCAGCTTACGGGCGGGCGGTGATACGCAGTATTTT	CASSLRAGGDTQYF
TRBV11-2	14	TRBD1	TRBJ1-1	-	TGTGCCAGCACCAACACAGGGGGGAACACTGAAGCTTTCTTT	CASTNTGGNTEAFF
TRBV5-6	14	TRBD1	TRBJ1-5	once	TGTGCCAGCACCTCAGGGGGCAGCAATCAGCCCCAGCATTTT	CASTSGGSNQPQHF
TRBV5-4	14	-	TRBJ2-7	-	TGTGCCAGCAGCTTGGTTCCGGGTAGGTCCGAGCAGTACTTC	CASSLVPGRSEQYF
TRBV7-8	14	-	TRBJ2-5	-	TGTGCCAGCAGCCTAGGAGGTTTAAAAGAGACCCAGTACTTC	CASSLGGLKETQYF
TRBV7-2	11	-	TRBJ1-1	-	TGTGCCAGCAGCCCCAAAACTGAAGCTTTCTTT	CASSPKTEAFF
TRBV19	16	TRBD2	TRBJ2-3	-	TGTGCCAGTAGTGGTCGGAGGAGCGGGAATGCAGATACGCAGTATTTT	CASSGRRSGNADTQYF
TRBV6-6	16	-	TRBJ1-2	-	TGTGCCAGCAGTTACTCGCATATGACAGCCGAGGCTGGCTACACCTTC	CASSYSHMTAEAGYTF
TRBV9	16	TRBD2	TRBJ2-3	-	TGTGCCAGCAGCGCAACGACTAGCGGGAGCACAGATACGCAGTATTTT	CASSATTSGSTDTQYF
TRBV18	13	-	TRBJ1-5	once	TGTGCCAGCTCACGTTTAGTTGATCAGCCCCAGCATTTT	CASSRLVDQPQHF